This TCR beta chain derives from a study of human T cells and chemical hapten exposure. Individual cDNA molecules in this library carried unique molecular identifiers. Original data processing: Sampled TCR counts reached a median of around 89,000 per sample, with values ranging from 23,224 to 690,600. From the reads, TCRdb called clonotypes with MiXCR, one entry per CDR3 protein. The V and J calls reflect TCRdb's pipeline rather than the authors' work. The data show 95,000 to 150,000 distinct CDR3 sequences, about 7.7% seen once. The CDR3 covers 13 residues. V was shortened by 3 bases and J by 7 bases, with 8 bases between the two germline ends. CDR1 and CDR2 (germline): SGDLS, YYNGEE. This clonotype was recorded many times. The total RNA was obtained from whole blood that was not fractionated.

Source material: whole blood. The clonotype comes from a human donor in good health. Some clones in this sample may be carry-over from other donors' samples. The chain combines TRBV9 with TRBJ1-6; unclear D gene. CDR3 sequence (DNA): TGTGCCAGCAGCGGGACGGCGAATTCACCCCTCCACTTT. Its protein product is CASSGTANSPLHF.